The 21 T cell receptor beta chains listed next were all sequenced from one sample in a study of blood T cells in healthy people across ages. PCR was performed a second time for 7 to 11 cycles using a sample-barcoded 5' primer and a J-beta primer mix. TCRdb itself ran the 5' RACE reads through MiXCR, one entry per CDR3 protein. The table shows about 1.5 million distinct CDR3 sequences, with approximately 43% occurring only once. The sequenced material came from blood. These receptors all stem from a woman aged 18-29 years in good health.

The rearrangement uses TRBV24-1 and TRBJ2-7, with 7 bases fitting TRBD2. The CDR3 has 17 residues. V gave up 8 bases and J gave up 0 bases; unmatched junction bases: 15. Germline V gene lookup returns CDR1 KGHDR and CDR2 SFDVKD. This CDR3 is CATNPGLAASSSYEQYF. The CDR3 coding sequence is TGTGCCACCAACCCGGGGCTAGCGGCTAGTAGCTCCTACGAGCAGTACTTC.

At least ten counts were recorded for this clonotype. At one end, the junction sequence differs from germline, possibly due to a read error. The gene calls are TRBV12-3 or TRBV12-4 and TRBJ2-3, with a tentative D call TRBD2 (5 bases). This CDR3 is built from 15 residues. The CDR3 DNA is TGTGCCAGCAGCTTAGCCGGGGTAATCACAGATACGCAGTATTTT. This gives the protein CASSLAGVITDTQYF.

This clonotype was found a few times. CDR3 protein: CASSPTQGAGTEAFF. The CDR3 nucleotides are TGTGCCAGCTCGCCTACACAGGGGGCGGGCACTGAAGCTTTCTTT. This chain uses TRBV18 with TRBJ1-1, with 9 positions matching TRBD1. Germline CDR1 and CDR2: KGHSH and LQKENI. The junction had 9 bases not matched to a gene; V was cut back by 6 bases and J by 4 bases. The CDR3 has 15 amino acids.

The sample holds a few counts of this clonotype. This sequence joins TRBV4-3 and TRBJ2-1; D is tentatively TRBD1 or TRBD2 (6 bases each). The DNA matches TRBJ2-7 better at its end, which makes the J call doubtful. The CDR3 extends over 17 amino acids. CDR1 LGHNA and CDR2 YSLEER come from the germline V gene. The CDR3 sequence: CASSRKTRGGPYNEQYF. The CDR3 DNA sequence: TGCGCCAGCAGCCGGAAGACTCGAGGGGGGCCGTACAATGAGCAGTACTTC.

The V gene is TRBV7-9, the J gene TRBJ2-6; D is ambiguous. V gave up 8 bases and J gave up 0 bases, with 14 bases separating them. CDR1 SEHNR and CDR2 FQNEAQ come from the germline V gene (reference sequence). The CDR3 contains 16 residues. CDR3 residues: CASLGRRSSGANVLTF. In DNA, the CDR3 is TGTGCCAGCCTCGGCAGGCGAAGCTCTGGGGCCAACGTCCTGACTTTC.

This clonotype was seen a single time. The V call is TRBV12-3 or TRBV12-4, the J call TRBJ2-1; the match to TRBD2 covers 11 bases. The J call may be incorrect, as the DNA end agrees better with TRBJ2-7. This CDR3 comprises 17 residues. DNA for the CDR3: TGTGCCAGCAGTCCAACACTGACTAGCGGGAAACACAATGAGCAGTACTTC. Translating gives CASSPTLTSGKHNEQYF.

This clonotype was found a few times. This chain joins TRBV10-3 and TRBJ2-1, with 7 bases matching TRBD2. Germline V lookup: CDR1 ENHRY, CDR2 SYGVKD. The CDR3 length is 14 residues. V was clipped by 4 bases and J by 5 bases; unmatched bases: 5. CDR3 residues: CAISGGGMNNEQFF. The DNA for the CDR3 is TGTGCCATCAGTGGGGGGGGGATGAACAATGAGCAGTTCTTC.

Note on this clonotype: Its ends do not fully match the called genes, so a read error is possible. This chain links TRBV24-1 with TRBJ2-1, with TRBD2 identical over 12 bases. The CDR3 is 16 residues long. CDR1 and CDR2 (germline): KGHDR, SFDVKD. CDR3 bases: TGTGCCGCCAGCCATGCTAGCGGGGGGGCGGGGAATGAGCAGTTCTTC. It codes for CAASHASGGAGNEQFF.

This clonotype was seen ten or more times. This chain joins TRBV28 and TRBJ1-5; 7 nucleotides match TRBD1. V lost 6 bases, J lost 3 bases, and 8 bases stayed unmatched. The CDR3 length is 15 residues. Germline-derived CDR1 and CDR2 are MDHEN and SYDVKM. The CDR3 loop reads CASSPLTGNNQPQHF. As DNA, the CDR3 is TGTGCCAGCAGCCCCTTGACAGGGAACAATCAGCCCCAGCATTTT.

CDR3 sequence (DNA): TGCGCCAGCAGCACCAGGGACTCCTCTAGCACAGATACGCAGTATTTT. Translating it yields CASSTRDSSSTDTQYF. The chain links TRBV5-1 to TRBJ2-3; perhaps TRBD2 as D (6 bases). V lost 4 bases to trimming and J lost 0 bases, with 15 bases between them. The germline V gene has CDR1 SGHRS and CDR2 YFSETQ. The CDR3 consists of 16 residues.

This chain uses TRBV28 with TRBJ2-5; 9 bases line up with TRBD2. Gene TRBJ2-7 matches the end of the DNA better, so the J call may be wrong. Germline V gives CDR1 MDHEN, CDR2 SYDVKM. The CDR3 runs 14 residues. The DNA of the CDR3 is TGTGCCAGCAGCCCGGGACAGCGGGAGGTCGAGCAGTACTTC. Translating gives CASSPGQREVEQYF.

A few counts support this clonotype. This rearrangement joins TRBV24-1 to TRBJ1-1; D gene unclear. Germline CDR1 is KGHDR and CDR2 is SFDVKD. With 8 bases removed from V and 4 bases from J, the gap between germline ends came to 13 bases. The CDR3 extends over 13 amino acids. CDR3 sequence reads: CATIGGVGTEAFF. Here the CDR3 DNA reads TGTGCCACCATCGGCGGGGTTGGCACTGAAGCTTTCTTT.

The chain employs TRBV6-6 and TRBJ1-1; no definite D call. Per the germline V gene, CDR1 is MNHNY and CDR2 is SVGAGI (reference sequence). This CDR3 has 14 amino acids. The V gene lost 7 bases and the J gene lost 1 base, with 13 bases spanning the gap. The CDR3 spells CASNKWGTNTEAFF. CDR3 DNA: TGTGCCAGCAATAAGTGGGGTACGAACACTGAAGCTTTCTTT.

This rearrangement joins TRBV20-1 to TRBJ2-3, with a possible D match to TRBD1 (6 bases). Germline V gene sequence: CDR1 DFQATT, CDR2 SNEGSKA (reference sequence). CDR3 length: 14 amino acids. V was pared by 6 bases and J by 2 bases, with 15 bases between. CDR3 coding DNA: TGCAGTGCGTACCCTGGGGGCGTCACAGATACGCAGTATTTT. This encodes CSAYPGGVTDTQYF.

Of note for this clonotype: The junction does not match germline at one end; this may be a read error. V usage is TRBV6-2 or TRBV6-3 and J usage is TRBJ2-3; D remains unclear. CDR3 length: 12 amino acids. The germline V gene has CDR1 MNHEY and CDR2 SVGEGT. The CDR3 protein is CASAVTTDTPYF. The CDR3 region has the DNA TGTGCCAGCGCCGTTACCACAGATACGCCGTATTTT.

This clonotype was seen a handful of times. As DNA, the CDR3 is TGCAGCGTTTATCAGGATGGCTACACCTTC. Translation: CSVYQDGYTF. The V and J genes are TRBV29-1 and TRBJ1-2; D remains unclear. The V gene's germline CDR1 is SQVTM and CDR2 ANQGSEA. The CDR3 is 10 residues long. The V end lost 5 bases, the J end lost 6 bases, and 7 bases lay between the germline ends. The variable domain in full, completed from reference TRBV29-1 and TRBJ1-2, reads SAVISQKPSRDICQRGTSLTIQCQVDSQVTMMFWYRQQPGQSLTLIATANQGSEATYESGFVIDKFPISRPNLTFSTLTVSNMSPEDSSIYLCSVYQDGYTFGSGTRLTVV.

This rearrangement joins TRBV10-3 to TRBJ2-5; D is undetermined. Germline values: CDR1 ENHRY, CDR2 SYGVKD. CDR3 length equals 14 residues. V was pared by 6 bases and J by 2 bases, with 13 bases between. CDR3 in DNA: TGTGCCATCAGCCCAGCAGGAGTTCAAGAGACCCAGTACTTC. Translating gives CAISPAGVQETQYF.

V gene TRBV20-1 combines with J gene TRBJ1-1; tentatively, D is TRBD1 (5 bases). Trimming stripped 3 bases from V and 3 bases from J, with 14 bases between. The germline gives CDR1 DFQATT, CDR2 SNEGSKA (reference sequence). This CDR3 contains 14 residues. CDR3 DNA: TGCAGTGCTAGTATCCCAGGGAAGTACACTGAAGCTTTCTTT. Residues: CSASIPGKYTEAFF.

This clonotype was seen repeatedly, ten times or more. The chain recombines TRBV7-2 with TRBJ2-5; 7 positions match TRBD2. CDR1 is SGHTA and CDR2 is FQGNSA in the germline V gene. The CDR3 consists of 14 residues. V lost 3 bases to trimming and J lost 3 bases; unmatched junction nucleotides: 4. This chain's CDR3 is CASSFGGRKETQYF. CDR3 DNA: TGTGCCAGCAGCTTTGGCGGGAGAAAAGAGACCCAGTACTTC.

This clonotype was counted between two and nine times. The chain recombines TRBV5-1 with TRBJ2-2, with D unclear. The CDR3 runs to 14 residues. V was trimmed by 0 bases and J by 6 bases, leaving 9 bases between them. Germline V gene sequence: CDR1 SGHRS, CDR2 YFSETQ. For the CDR3, the DNA is TGCGCCAGCAGCTTGGACCCCTTTTCCGGGGAGCTGTTTTTT. Residues: CASSLDPFSGELFF.

This clonotype was recorded a few times. The chain couples TRBV5-5 to TRBJ2-7; D not certain. Trimming left V 4 bases short and J 6 bases short, with 17 bases between. This CDR3 contains 14 residues. Germline assignment: CDR1 SGHKS and CDR2 YYEKEE (reference sequence). CDR3 nucleotide sequence: TGTGCCAGCAGCCGAACCTGGCTAACTGGCGAGCAGTACTTC. Protein sequence: CASSRTWLTGEQYF.